This is a list of T cell receptor beta chains from one sample in a study of a mutant IDH1 vaccine in newly diagnosed glioma. Produced via immunoSEQ multiplex PCR; TCRdb's table is partial and in-frame only. The sample has around 58,000 clones; around 81% are singletons. These receptors' targets are unknown. The sequenced sample was PBMCs, obtained from a glioma patient whose treatment included an IDH1 peptide vaccine. These receptors were taken from a man younger than 40 with glioma. The CDR3 runs from the conserved cysteine through the conserved F or W. A D gene is named only where the DNA matches it firmly. Clone size appears in some rows only: once, few, many, or a class for an expanded clone.

TRBJ2-3 | TRBD2 | TRBV5-1 | . | CASSLFLAGGITDTQYF | TGCGCCAGCAGCTTGTTCCTAGCGGGGGGGATCACAGATACGCAGTATTTT
TRBJ1-4 | TRBD1 | TRBV19 | . | CASRGTGVGEKLFF | TGTGCCAGTAGAGGGACAGGCGTCGGTGAAAAACTGTTTTTT
TRBJ1-3 | . | TRBV14 | . | CASSEQAGHYSGNTIYF | TGTGCCAGCAGCGAACAAGCGGGACATTACTCTGGAAACACCATATATTTT
TRBJ1-2 | . | TRBV5-1 | few | CASSTGQPVQAGYTF | TGCGCCAGCAGCACCGGACAGCCCGTTCAGGCTGGCTACACCTTC
TRBJ2-7 | . | TRBV18 | . | CASSPGDYEQYF | TGTGCCAGCTCACCTGGGGACTACGAGCAGTACTTC
TRBJ2-7 | . | TRBV19 | . | CASSIPTGQITYEQYF | TGTGCCAGTAGCATACCCACGGGGCAAATAACCTACGAGCAGTACTTC
TRBJ1-2 | . | TRBV5-1 | . | CASTVEGPYDGYTF | TGCGCCAGCACAGTGGAGGGGCCCTACGATGGCTACACCTTC
TRBJ2-3 | . | TRBV2 | . | CASSREGGFTDTQYF | TGTGCCAGCTCCCGAGAGGGGGGGTTCACAGATACGCAGTATTTT
TRBJ2-7 | . | TRBV18 | . | CASSPPEGWIPSYEQYF | TGTGCCAGCTCACCACCGGAAGGGTGGATCCCCTCCTACGAGCAGTACTTC
TRBJ1-2 | . | TRBV5-4 | once | CASSTGLGMGYGYTF | TGTGCCAGCAGCACCGGTCTGGGGATGGGCTATGGCTACACCTTC
TRBJ1-2 | . | TRBV29-1 | . | CSDRGSGSYGYTF | TGCAGCGACCGAGGGAGCGGGTCCTATGGCTACACCTTC
TRBJ2-3 | . | TRBV6-1 | . | CASRGGTPSTDTQYF | TGTGCCAGCAGAGGCGGGACTCCTTCCACAGATACGCAGTATTTT
TRBJ2-5 | . | TRBV6-1 | once | CASSTGLQETQYF | TGTGCCAGCAGCACAGGCCTGCAAGAGACCCAGTACTTC
TRBJ1-2 | . | TRBV4-1 | . | CASSQDITAGYTF | TGCGCCAGCAGCCAAGATATTACGGCGGGCTACACCTTC
TRBJ1-1 | TRBD1 | TRBV19 | . | CASSPGQGSTEAFF | TGTGCCAGTAGTCCTGGACAGGGCTCCACTGAAGCTTTCTTT
TRBJ2-1 | . | TRBV7-9 | . | CASSNSTSHNEQFF | TGTGCCAGCTCCAACTCGACTAGTCACAATGAGCAGTTCTTC
TRBJ1-3 | . | TRBV7-2 | . | CASSSRPSAGNTIYF | TGTGCCAGCAGCTCGAGGCCCAGTGCTGGAAACACCATATATTTT
TRBJ1-1 | . | TRBV18 | few | CASSPPAGYTEAFF | TGTGCCAGCTCACCACCGGCAGGGTACACTGAAGCTTTCTTT
TRBJ1-5 | TRBD1 | TRBV7-9 | . | CASSVTGGLQPQHF | TGTGCCAGCAGCGTAACAGGGGGCCTGCAGCCCCAGCATTTT
TRBJ1-6 | . | TRBV6-1 | . | CASSEDLVGPLHF | TGTGCCAGCAGTGAAGACCTCGTTGGGCCCCTCCACTTT
TRBJ2-1 | . | TRBV5-1 | . | CASSLGYPLNEQFF | TGCGCCAGCAGCTTGGGCTACCCCCTCAATGAGCAGTTCTTC
TRBJ2-5 | TRBD2 | TRBV10-3 | . | CAISTTGTSGGQETQYF | TGTGCCATCAGTACCACCGGGACTAGCGGGGGACAGGAGACCCAGTACTTC
TRBJ1-1 | . | TRBV6-5 | . | CASTTGNTEAFF | TGTGCCAGCACCACGGGGAACACTGAAGCTTTCTTT
TRBJ2-1 | TRBD2 | TRBV19 | . | CASSIRGRGDNEQFF | TGTGCCAGTAGTATACGGGGACGGGGGGACAATGAGCAGTTCTTC
TRBJ1-2 | TRBD1 | TRBV2 | . | CASSGDRGRAYGYTF | TGTGCCAGCAGTGGGGACAGGGGGCGCGCCTATGGCTACACCTTC
TRBJ2-5 | . | TRBV2 | . | CANSVARVGKETQYF | TGTGCCAACAGTGTCGCAAGGGTGGGGAAAGAGACCCAGTACTTC
TRBJ2-1 | TRBD2 | TRBV19 | . | CASSIARGGAGNEQFF | TGTGCCAGTAGTATAGCACGCGGGGGGGCAGGTAATGAGCAGTTCTTC
TRBJ2-7 | . | TRBV11-2 | . | CASSTLQGFGQYF | TGTGCCAGCAGCACCCTTCAGGGCTTTGGGCAGTACTTC
TRBJ1-2 | . | TRBV7-9 | few | CASSPLDRNYGYTF | TGTGCCAGCAGCCCACTCGACAGGAACTATGGCTACACCTTC
TRBJ2-4 | TRBD1 | TRBV6-1 | . | CASGGQGRNIQYF | TGTGCCAGCGGAGGACAGGGGAGAAACATTCAGTACTTC